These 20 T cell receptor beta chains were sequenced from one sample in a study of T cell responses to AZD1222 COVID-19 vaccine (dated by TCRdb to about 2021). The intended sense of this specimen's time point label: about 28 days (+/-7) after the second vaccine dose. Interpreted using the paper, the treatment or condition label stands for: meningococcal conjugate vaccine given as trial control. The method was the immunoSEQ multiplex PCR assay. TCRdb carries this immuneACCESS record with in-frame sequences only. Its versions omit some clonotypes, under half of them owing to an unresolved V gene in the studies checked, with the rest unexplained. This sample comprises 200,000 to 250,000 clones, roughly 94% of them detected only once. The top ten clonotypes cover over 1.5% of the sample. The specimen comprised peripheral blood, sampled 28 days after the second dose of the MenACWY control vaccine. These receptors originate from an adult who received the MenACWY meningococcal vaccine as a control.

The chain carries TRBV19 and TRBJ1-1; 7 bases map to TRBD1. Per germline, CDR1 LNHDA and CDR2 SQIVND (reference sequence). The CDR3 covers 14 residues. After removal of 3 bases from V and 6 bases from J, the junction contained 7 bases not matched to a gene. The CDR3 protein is CASSMTDRSPEAFF. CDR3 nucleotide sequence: TGTGCCAGTAGTATGACGGACAGGAGCCCTGAAGCTTTCTTT.

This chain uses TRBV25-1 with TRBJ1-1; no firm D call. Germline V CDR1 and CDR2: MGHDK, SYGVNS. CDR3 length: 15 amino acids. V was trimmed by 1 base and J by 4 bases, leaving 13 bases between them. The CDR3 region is CASSEFSGLGTEAFF. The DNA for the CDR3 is TGTGCCAGCAGTGAATTTAGCGGACTAGGCACTGAAGCTTTCTTT.

CDR3 nucleotide sequence: TGTGCCAGCAGTGTTGGACAGGGTATGTACGAGCAGTACTTC. This gives the protein CASSVGQGMYEQYF. This sequence joins TRBV27 and TRBJ2-7, with TRBD1 identical over 8 bases. The junction had 7 bases not matched to a gene; V was cut back by 5 bases and J by 4 bases. The CDR3 is 14 amino acids. CDR1 is MNHEY and CDR2 is SMNVEV in the germline V gene (reference sequence).

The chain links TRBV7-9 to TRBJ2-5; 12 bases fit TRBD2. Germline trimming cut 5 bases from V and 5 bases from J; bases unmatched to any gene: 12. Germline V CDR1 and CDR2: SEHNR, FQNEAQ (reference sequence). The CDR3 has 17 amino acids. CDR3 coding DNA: TGTGCCAGCAGCATAGGACTAGCGGGATTGAGCGGGGAGACCCAGTACTTC. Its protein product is CASSIGLAGLSGETQYF. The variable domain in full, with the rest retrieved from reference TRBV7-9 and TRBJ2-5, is DTGVSQNPRHKITKRGQNVTFRCDPISEHNRLYWYRQTLGQGPEFLTYFQNEAQLEKSRLLSDRFSAERPKGSFSTLEIQRTEQGDSAMYLCASSIGLAGLSGETQYFGPGTRLLVL.

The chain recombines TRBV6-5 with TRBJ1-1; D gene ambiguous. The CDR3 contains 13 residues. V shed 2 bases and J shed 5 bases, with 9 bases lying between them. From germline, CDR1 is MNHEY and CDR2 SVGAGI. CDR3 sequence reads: CASSYGGSTEAFF. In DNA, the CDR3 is TGTGCCAGCAGTTACGGAGGGTCGACTGAAGCTTTCTTT.

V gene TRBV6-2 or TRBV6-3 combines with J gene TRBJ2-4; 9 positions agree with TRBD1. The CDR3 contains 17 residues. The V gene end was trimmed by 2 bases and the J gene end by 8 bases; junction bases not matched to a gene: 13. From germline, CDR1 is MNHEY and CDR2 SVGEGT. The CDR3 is CASSYRTGTGKPDIQYF. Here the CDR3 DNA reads TGTGCCAGCAGTTACAGAACCGGGACAGGGAAGCCGGACATTCAGTACTTC.

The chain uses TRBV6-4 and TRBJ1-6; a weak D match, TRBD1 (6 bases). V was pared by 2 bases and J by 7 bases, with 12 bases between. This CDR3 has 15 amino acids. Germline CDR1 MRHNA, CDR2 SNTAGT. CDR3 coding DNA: TGTGCCAGCAGTGACGGACAGTCCCCCAATTCACCCCTCCACTTT. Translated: CASSDGQSPNSPLHF.

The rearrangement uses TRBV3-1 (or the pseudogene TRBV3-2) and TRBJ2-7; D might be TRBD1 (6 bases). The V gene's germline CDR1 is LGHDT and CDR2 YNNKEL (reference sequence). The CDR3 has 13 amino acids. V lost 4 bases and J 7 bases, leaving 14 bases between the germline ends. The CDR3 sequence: CASSRAPGTEQYF. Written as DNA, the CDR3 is TGTGCCAGCAGCCGAGCCCCAGGGACAGAGCAGTACTTC.

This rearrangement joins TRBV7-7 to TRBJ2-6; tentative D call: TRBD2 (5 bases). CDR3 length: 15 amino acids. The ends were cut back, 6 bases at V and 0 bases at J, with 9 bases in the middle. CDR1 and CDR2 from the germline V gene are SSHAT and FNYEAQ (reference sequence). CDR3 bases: TGTGCCAGCAGTGATGACTACTCTGGGGCCAACGTCCTGACTTTC. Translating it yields CASSDDYSGANVLTF. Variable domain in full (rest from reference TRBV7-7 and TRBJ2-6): GAGVSQSPRYKVTKRGQDVTLRCDPISSHATLYWYQQALGQGPEFLTYFNYEAQPDKSGLPSDRFSAERPEGSISTLTIQRTEQRDSAMYRCASSDDYSGANVLTFGAGSRLTVL.

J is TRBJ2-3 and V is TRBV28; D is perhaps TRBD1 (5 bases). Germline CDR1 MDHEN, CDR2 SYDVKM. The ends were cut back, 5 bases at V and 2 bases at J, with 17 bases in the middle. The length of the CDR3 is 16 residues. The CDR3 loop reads CASSLGRGIATDTQYF. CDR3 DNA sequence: TGTGCCAGCAGTCTTGGTAGGGGCATAGCCACAGATACGCAGTATTTT.

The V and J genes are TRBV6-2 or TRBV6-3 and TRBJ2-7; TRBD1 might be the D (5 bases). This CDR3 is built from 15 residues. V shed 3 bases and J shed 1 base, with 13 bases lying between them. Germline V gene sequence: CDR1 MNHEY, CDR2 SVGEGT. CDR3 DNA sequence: TGTGCCAGCAGTTATGGGGCTAACCCATCCTACGAGCAGTACTTC. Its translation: CASSYGANPSYEQYF.

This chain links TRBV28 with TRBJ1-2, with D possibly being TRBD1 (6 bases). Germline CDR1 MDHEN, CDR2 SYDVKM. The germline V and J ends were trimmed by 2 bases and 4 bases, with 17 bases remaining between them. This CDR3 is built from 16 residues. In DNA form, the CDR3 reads TGTGCCAGCAGTTTAAGCCCGGCAGGGGAGGGCTATGGCTACACCTTC. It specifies CASSLSPAGEGYGYTF.

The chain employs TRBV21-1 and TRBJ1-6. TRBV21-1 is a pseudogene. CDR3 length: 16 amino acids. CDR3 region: CASRFWEATYNSPLHF. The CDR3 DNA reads TGTGCCAGCCGATTCTGGGAGGCCACCTATAATTCACCCCTCCACTTT.

CDR3 loop: CANPRDRVAGELFF. The CDR3, as DNA: TGCGCCAACCCCCGGGACAGGGTTGCCGGGGAGCTGTTTTTT. The chain combines TRBV10-1 with TRBJ2-2; TRBD1 agrees at 9 bases. The germline V gene encodes CDR1 WNHNN and CDR2 SYGVQD (reference sequence). The length of the CDR3 is 14 residues. Germline trimming cut 10 bases from V and 6 bases from J; bases unmatched to any gene: 9.

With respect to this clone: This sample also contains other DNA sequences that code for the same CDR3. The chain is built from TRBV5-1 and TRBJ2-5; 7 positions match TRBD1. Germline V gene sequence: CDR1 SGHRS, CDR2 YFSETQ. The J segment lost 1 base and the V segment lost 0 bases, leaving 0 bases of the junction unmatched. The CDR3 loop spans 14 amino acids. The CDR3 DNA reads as TGCGCCAGCAGCTTGGCAGGGGGCCAAGAGACCCAGTACTTC. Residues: CASSLAGGQETQYF.

In DNA form, the CDR3 reads TGTGCCAGCAGCTACGGGACTAGCGAAGAAGAGACCCAGTACTTC. Its protein is CASSYGTSEEETQYF. The chain joins TRBV5-6 to TRBJ2-5; 10 bases line up with TRBD2. The CDR3 covers 15 residues. In germline, CDR1 is SGHDT, CDR2 YYEEEE. Losses at the gene ends were 3 bases for V and 3 bases for J; bases not matched to a gene: 5.

The CDR3 reads CASSSKIWGGGYTF. The CDR3 DNA sequence: TGTGCCAGCAGCTCAAAGATTTGGGGAGGGGGCTACACCTTC. This sequence joins TRBV5-6 and TRBJ1-2, with D unclear. This CDR3 has 14 amino acids. From germline, CDR1 is SGHDT and CDR2 YYEEEE. V lost 3 bases to trimming and J lost 8 bases, with 17 bases between them.

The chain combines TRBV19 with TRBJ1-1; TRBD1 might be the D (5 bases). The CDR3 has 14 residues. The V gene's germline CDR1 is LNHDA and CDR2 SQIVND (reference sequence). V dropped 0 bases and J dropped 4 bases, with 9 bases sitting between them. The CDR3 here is CASSIDPGGTEAFF. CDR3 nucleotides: TGTGCCAGTAGTATAGACCCTGGGGGCACTGAAGCTTTCTTT.

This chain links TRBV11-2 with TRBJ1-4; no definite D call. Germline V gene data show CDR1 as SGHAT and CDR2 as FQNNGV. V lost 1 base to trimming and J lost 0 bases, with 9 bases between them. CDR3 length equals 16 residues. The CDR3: CASSLGLTATNEKLFF. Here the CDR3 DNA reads TGTGCCAGCAGCTTAGGGCTGACTGCAACTAATGAAAAACTGTTTTTT. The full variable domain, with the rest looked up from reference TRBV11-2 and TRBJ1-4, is EAGVAQSPRYKIIEKRQSVAFWCNPISGHATLYWYQQILGQGPKLLIQFQNNGVVDDSQLPKDRFSAERLKGVDSTLKIQPAKLEDSAVYLCASSLGLTATNEKLFFGSGTQLSVL.

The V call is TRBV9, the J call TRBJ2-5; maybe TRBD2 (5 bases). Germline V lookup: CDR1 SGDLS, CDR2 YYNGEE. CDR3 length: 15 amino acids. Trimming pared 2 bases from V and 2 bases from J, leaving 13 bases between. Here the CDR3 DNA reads TGTGCCAGCAGCGTTAACCGGGATATACAAGAGACCCAGTACTTC. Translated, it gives CASSVNRDIQETQYF.